This TCR beta chain is from a study of blood T cells in healthy people across ages (dated by TCRdb to the mid-2010s). Broadly, across the study: Template switching captured roughly one uniquely barcoded TCR beta cDNA molecule per two T cells in model experiments. To track age-related changes in TCR beta repertoire diversity, the study relied on deep sequencing normalized with unique cDNA molecular identifiers. Donors were grouped into four age groups: young (average approximately 15 years), middle-aged (39), aged (62) and long-lived (approximately 81). Two additional independent replicas of 1 million unique cDNA reads from the same blood draw were analyzed for two donors (one aged 18 to 30 and one aged 80 or older). The research as a whole found: The CMV infection status of donors was not known, potentially confounding age-related changes in expanded clonotypes. Compared with the aged group, more naive CD4+ T cells, fewer expanded clones and increased TCR diversity were shown by the long-lived group, suggesting age selection. Estimates of total diversity based on one million sequenced T cells were considered lower bounds and underestimates. Observed TCR beta diversity correlated strongly with the percentage of naive T cells measured by flow cytometry. Bulk unsorted PBMC profiling prevented conclusive comparison of naive and antigen-experienced compartments. Observed TCR beta diversity per million T cells fell roughly linearly with age, and a significant reduction was already apparent by age around 40.

The approximately 39 donors, aged about 6 to 95 years, were systemically healthy Caucasian individuals from Russia. Around 9.8 milliliters of peripheral blood were collected from each donor into EDTA-treated Vacutainer tubes. PBMCs were isolated by Ficoll-Paque density-gradient centrifugation, with at least 7 million obtained per sample. Trizol reagent was used to extract total RNA from PBMCs, with at least 6 micrograms per sample. For every donor, an aliquot of PBMCs went through flow cytometry to measure the percentages of naive CD45RAhigh/CD27high T cells. From V the trimming removes 4 bases and from J it removes 4 bases, while the gene matches leave 8 bases of the junction unaccounted for. CDR1 SGHKS and CDR2 YYEKEE were looked up in the germline V gene (reference sequence). The CDR3 runs 15 amino acids, cysteine and phenylalanine included. The sequence is cut down to CDR3 DNA, 45 bases in frame from base 1.

The library was generated by 5' RACE. Sequenced on an Illumina HiSeq 2500. The second PCR ran for roughly 7 to 12 cycles and used a J-beta primer mix along with a sample-barcoded 5' primer. A unique molecular identifier was introduced onto each TCR beta cDNA molecule by a template-switch 5' adaptor carrying 12 random nucleotides. At least 3 million CDR3-containing paired-end reads were obtained from each sample. The Mint cDNA synthesis kit, primed by a TRBC-specific oligonucleotide, was used to synthesize first-strand cDNA from all RNA. Following uracil-DNA glycosylase treatment, all cDNA underwent a first 18-cycle PCR with the universal primers M1SS and BC2_uni_R. On the authors' methods: Normalization of each sample was performed by random selection of 1 million high-quality reads, each carrying a distinct molecular identifier. Reads with shared molecular identifiers were discarded instead of being binned into consensus sequences. MiTCR, run with a Q25 quality threshold and the strictest error-elimination algorithm, handled CDR3 identification, clonotype clustering and error correction. A nonparametric unseen species model using Euler transformation provided a lower-bound estimate of total TCR beta diversity. TCRdb reworked the public reads: Q25 trimming with fastp, MiXCR clone assembly, productive beta chains retained. Rows matching on CDR3 protein sequence are summarized as one entry with the most common DNA and genes. For this entry, the V and J calls and clone size follow TCRdb and not the study's own pipeline. This sample has around 990,000 distinct CDR3 sequences in its table, and less than 25% of those were observed once. The top ten constitute 0.65% to 0.75% of the sample.

About this clonotype itself: This receptor's antigen is unknown. No quality values exist for individual bases; no much larger clone is one base distant.

This sample also belongs to another study, concerning T cells of mothers and their children. According to the second study: Donors were nine systemically healthy Caucasian individuals: three mothers and their six children. cDNA synthesis consumed the entire amount of extracted RNA, loaded at approximately 1.4 ug RNA in each 15 ul reaction. In the second PCR, the M1S primer added sample barcodes and 2-4 random nucleotides. Each mother yielded over 9.5 million TCR beta CDR3 reads and each child 3 million or so reads. Thymic selection shapes the output of TCR recombination in a similar way in related and unrelated pairs, and inherited differences have a minor effect. Normalized repertoire overlap in related mother-child pairs was always slightly higher than in unrelated mother-child pairs, but the difference was never significant. No persistent microchimeric T cell clones were detected, at a sensitivity of around 97 clones per million clonotypes. In the study, deep NGS was used to compare the TCR beta repertoires of mothers and children, and features distinguishing related mother-child pairs from unrelated individuals were sought. The mean age was around 40 +/- 4 years for the mothers and roughly 10 +/- 4 years for the children. Libraries were sequenced on Illumina HiSeq 2000 with 100+100 nt paired-end reads after adapter ligation with NEBNext reagents. Mother and child libraries were prepared a month apart and sequenced in separate runs to prevent cross-contamination. For each donor, somewhere between 500,000 and 2,000,000 distinct TCR beta clonotypes were identified. Naive TCR beta clonotypes were estimated from low-frequency clonotypes matched to each donor's FACS-determined naive share, without sorting.

The receptor comes from a girl aged 2 to 9 in good health. The sample comprised blood. The V and J genes are TRBV5-5 and TRBJ2-3; 8 nucleotides in the junction match TRBD1. The CDR3 has the sequence CASSPFWTGPDTQYF. At the DNA level, the sequence is TGTGCCAGCAGCCCGTTTTGGACAGGGCCAGATACGCAGTATTTT.